The next 12 T cell receptor beta chains were all read from a single sample in a study of T cell responses to AZD1222 COVID-19 vaccine (dated by TCRdb to the early 2020s). The time point label, as the study defines it: about 28 days (+/-7) after the second vaccine dose. The library was prepared using the immunoSEQ multiplex PCR assay. Here the immuneACCESS table is served through TCRdb, limited to in-frame sequences with V and J called. Missing clones are a known gap in these copies; in checked studies unresolved V genes cover under half, and the rest lacks a known reason. Within this sample are 190,000 or so clones, with approximately 94% of them counted one time only. The top ten hold over 0.95% of the sample. This sample comprised peripheral blood, obtained 28 days after the second AZD1222 dose. All receptors derive from an adult who received the AZD1222 COVID-19 vaccine.

V and J are TRBV9 and TRBJ1-2; D is unclear. CDR1 SGDLS and CDR2 YYNGEE come from the germline V gene. The V end was cut by 1 base, the J end by 6 bases, with 19 bases between. The CDR3 runs to 16 residues. In DNA form, the CDR3 reads TGTGCCAGCAGCGTAAATGGTGTAAGGAGGAGGGATGGCTACACCTTC. Its protein product is CASSVNGVRRRDGYTF. Full variable domain (rest looked up from reference TRBV9 and TRBJ1-2): DSGVTQTPKHLITATGQRVTLRCSPRSGDLSVYWYQQSLDQGLQFLIQYYNGEERAKGNILERFSAQQFPDLHSELNLSSLELGDSALYFCASSVNGVRRRDGYTFGSGTRLTVV.

The genes are TRBV28 and TRBJ1-3, with D possibly matching TRBD1 (6 bases). The CDR3 totals 16 residues. Trimming removed 8 bases at V and 0 bases at J, with 17 bases between. Per germline, CDR1 MDHEN and CDR2 SYDVKM. The CDR3 DNA sequence: TGTGCCAGCGGGGGCCCTCCTAAGAGCTCTGGAAACACCATATATTTT. This gives the protein CASGGPPKSSGNTIYF. Filled out from reference TRBV28 and TRBJ1-3, the complete variable domain reads DVKVTQSSRYLVKRTGEKVFLECVQDMDHENMFWYRQDPGLGLRLIYFSYDVKMKEKGDIPEGYSVSREKKERFSLILESASTNQTSMYLCASGGPPKSSGNTIYFGEGSWLTVV.

The chain links TRBV7-8 to TRBJ1-6; a possible D gene is TRBD1 (5 bases). CDR1 and CDR2 from the germline V gene are SGHVS and FQNEAQ. V shed 2 bases and J shed 7 bases, with 27 bases lying between them. The CDR3 is made up of 20 amino acids. The CDR3 DNA sequence: TGTGCCAGCAGCTTATCCGCTGGAGTGGGGACGAAGTTGGGAAATTCACCCCTCCACTTT. As protein: CASSLSAGVGTKLGNSPLHF.

The chain links TRBV28 to TRBJ1-1, with 8 bases aligning to TRBD1. Germline V gene data show CDR1 as MDHEN and CDR2 as SYDVKM. The CDR3 consists of 15 residues. After removal of 7 bases from V and 9 bases from J, the junction contained 16 bases not matched to a gene. CDR3 region: CASTSWTGPKRQAFF. CDR3 DNA: TGTGCCAGCACGTCCTGGACAGGGCCGAAGAGGCAAGCTTTCTTT.

This chain uses TRBV7-7 with TRBJ2-5; no clear D gene. The V gene's germline CDR1 is SSHAT and CDR2 FNYEAQ (reference sequence). Trimming stripped 1 base from V and 2 bases from J, with 17 bases between. This CDR3 has 17 amino acids. CDR3 in DNA: TGTGCCAGCAGCTTAGGTAGCCGGCGGTTGGGGCAAGAGACCCAGTACTTC. As protein: CASSLGSRRLGQETQYF.

J is TRBJ2-1 and V is TRBV5-1; tentatively, D is TRBD2 (5 bases). Trimming left V 5 bases short and J 2 bases short, with 11 bases between. CDR1 is SGHRS, CDR2 YFSETQ, per germline. This CDR3 contains 14 residues. CDR3 protein: CASREADTYNEQFF. CDR3 nucleotides: TGCGCCAGCAGAGAAGCGGATACCTACAATGAGCAGTTCTTC. Full variable domain (rest looked up from reference TRBV5-1 and TRBJ2-1): KAGVTQTPRYLIKTRGQQVTLSCSPISGHRSVSWYQQTPGQGLQFLFEYFSETQRNKGNFPGRFSGRQFSNSRSEMNVSTLELGDSALYLCASREADTYNEQFFGPGTRLTVL.

This sequence joins TRBV2 and TRBJ1-5; tentative D call: TRBD1 (5 bases). V lost 3 bases, J lost 6 bases, and 9 bases lay in between. Germline lookup yields CDR1 SNHLY and CDR2 FYNNEI. This CDR3 spans 13 amino acids. CDR3 loop: CASSDRGGQPQHF. The CDR3 region has the DNA TGTGCCAGCAGTGACCGGGGGGGTCAGCCCCAGCATTTT.

This clone was seen a single time. The chain combines TRBV4-2 with TRBJ2-2; D perhaps matches TRBD2 (6 bases). V was cut by 7 bases and J by 3 bases, with 15 bases left in between. The CDR3 length is 15 residues. CDR1 is LGHNA and CDR2 is YNFKEQ in the germline V gene. The CDR3 DNA reads as TGTGCCAGCACCCTGGGGCTAGCGTACACCGGGGAGCTGTTTTTT. Its protein is CASTLGLAYTGELFF.

This chain uses TRBV7-6 with TRBJ1-3; no reliable D call. The CDR3 has 16 residues. CDR1 and CDR2 (germline): SGHVS, FNYEAQ. V was shortened by 5 bases and J by 3 bases, with 17 bases between the two germline ends. The CDR3 loop reads CASSALPSDFGNTIYF. CDR3 DNA: TGTGCCAGCAGCGCCCTTCCTTCGGATTTTGGAAACACCATATATTTT.

This chain links TRBV25-1 with TRBJ2-5; possibly TRBD2 for D (7 bases). With 4 bases removed from V and 5 bases from J, the gap between germline ends came to 17 bases. The CDR3 has 15 residues. Per germline, CDR1 MGHDK and CDR2 SYGVNS. CDR3 bases: TGTGCCAGCAGTGTAGGGAGGGGGTTTCGGGAGACCCAGTACTTC. This sequence encodes CASSVGRGFRETQYF.

This clone has a single count. The chain links TRBV4-3 to TRBJ1-6; TRBD1 aligns across 7 bases. With V trimmed by 3 bases and J by 3 bases, 11 bases remained unmatched. Germline V gene data show CDR1 as LGHNA and CDR2 as YSLEER. The CDR3 is 18 residues long. The CDR3 loop reads CASSQSRTDRSYNSPLHF. The CDR3 coding sequence is TGCGCCAGCAGCCAGTCGCGGACGGACAGGAGCTATAATTCACCCCTCCACTTT.

The chain carries TRBV5-1 and TRBJ1-6, with 8 bases fitting TRBD1. There are 13 residues in the CDR3. The V gene end was trimmed by 4 bases and the J gene end by 10 bases; junction bases not matched to a gene: 4. Germline CDR1 and CDR2: SGHRS and YFSETQ. The CDR3 region is CASSQDRASPLHF. CDR3 in DNA: TGCGCCAGCAGCCAGGACAGGGCGTCACCCCTCCACTTT.